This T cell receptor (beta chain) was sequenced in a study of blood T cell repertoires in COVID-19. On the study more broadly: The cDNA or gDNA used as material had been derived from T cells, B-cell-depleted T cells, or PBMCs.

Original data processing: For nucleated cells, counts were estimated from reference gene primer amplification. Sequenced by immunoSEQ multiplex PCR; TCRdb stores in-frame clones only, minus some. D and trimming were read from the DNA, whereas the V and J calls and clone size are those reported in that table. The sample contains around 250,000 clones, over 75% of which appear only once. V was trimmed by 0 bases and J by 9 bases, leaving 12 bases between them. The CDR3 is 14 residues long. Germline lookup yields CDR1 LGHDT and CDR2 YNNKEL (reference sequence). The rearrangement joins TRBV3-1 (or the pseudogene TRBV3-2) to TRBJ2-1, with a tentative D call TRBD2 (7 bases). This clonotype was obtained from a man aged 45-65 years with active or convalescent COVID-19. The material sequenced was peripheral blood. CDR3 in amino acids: CASSQDYRGGEQFF. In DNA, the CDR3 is TGTGCCAGCAGCCAAGATTATAGGGGGGGTGAGCAGTTCTTC.